The entry that follows covers one T cell receptor (beta chain) sequence. Its antigen remains unidentified. This entry comes from a study of cytomegalovirus exposure and HLA in healthy donors. Regarding the study as a whole: Most TCR beta V segments were productive about 87% or about 30% of the time in an earlier analysis.

Both 60 Vbeta primers and 13 Jbeta primers went into the PCR. TCRdb keeps only in-frame clones here, not all; method: immunoSEQ multiplex PCR. The sample contains fewer than 110,000 clones, about 75% of which appear only once. This clonotype was sampled from a man aged 50-60 years in good health and CMV-seronegative. The sequenced sample was PBMCs.

CDR3 loop: CASSLDGRTLYNEQFF. The DNA of the CDR3 is TGTGCCAGCAGCTTAGACGGGAGGACCCTCTACAATGAGCAGTTCTTC. V usage is TRBV7-8 and J usage is TRBJ2-1, with 7 bases matching TRBD2. CDR1 is SGHVS, CDR2 FQNEAQ, per germline. The CDR3 sequence is 16 residues long. Trimming at V came to 1 base and at J to 3 bases, leaving 6 bases not matched to a gene.